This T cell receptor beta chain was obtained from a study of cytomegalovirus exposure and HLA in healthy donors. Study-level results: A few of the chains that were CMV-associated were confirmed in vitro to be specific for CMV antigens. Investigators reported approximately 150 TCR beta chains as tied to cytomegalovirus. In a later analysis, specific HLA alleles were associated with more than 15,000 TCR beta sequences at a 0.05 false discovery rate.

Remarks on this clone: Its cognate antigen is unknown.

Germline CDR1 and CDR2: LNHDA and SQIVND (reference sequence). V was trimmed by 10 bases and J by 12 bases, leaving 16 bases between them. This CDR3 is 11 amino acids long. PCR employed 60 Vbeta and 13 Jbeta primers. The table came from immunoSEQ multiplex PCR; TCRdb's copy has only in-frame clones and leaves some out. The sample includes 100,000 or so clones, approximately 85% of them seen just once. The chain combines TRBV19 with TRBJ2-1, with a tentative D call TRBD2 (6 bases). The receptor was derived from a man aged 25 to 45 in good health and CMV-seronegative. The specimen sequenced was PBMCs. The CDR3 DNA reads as TGTGCCACTTCTTCGGGGGTTTTGCAGTTCTTC. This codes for CATSSGVLQFF.